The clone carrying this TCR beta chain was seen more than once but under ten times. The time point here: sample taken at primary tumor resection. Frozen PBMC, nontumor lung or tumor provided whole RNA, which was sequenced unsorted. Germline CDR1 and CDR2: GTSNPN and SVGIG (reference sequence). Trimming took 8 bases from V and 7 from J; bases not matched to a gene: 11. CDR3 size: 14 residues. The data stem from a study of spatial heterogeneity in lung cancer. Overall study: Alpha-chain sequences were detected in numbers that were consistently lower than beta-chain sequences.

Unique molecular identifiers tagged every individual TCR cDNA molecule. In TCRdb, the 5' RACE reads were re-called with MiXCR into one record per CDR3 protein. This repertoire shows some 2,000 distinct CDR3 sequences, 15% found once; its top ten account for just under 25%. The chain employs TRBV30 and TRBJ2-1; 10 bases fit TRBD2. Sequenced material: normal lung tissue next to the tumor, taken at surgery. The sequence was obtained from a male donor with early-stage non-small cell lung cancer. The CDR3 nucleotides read TGTGCCACTAAGCGGGGGGGTGTGGCGAATGAGCAGTTCTTC. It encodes CATKRGGVANEQFF.